The T cell receptor (beta chain) described here comes from a study of blood T cell repertoires in COVID-19. Study-wide background: Material from acute and convalescent COVID-19 was sourced from the United States, Italy and Spain.

Original methodology: Amplification from reference gene primers served as the basis for estimated nucleated cell counts. TCRdb's copy holds only in-frame clones and misses some; the assay was immunoSEQ multiplex PCR. The V and J calls and the clone size are those of that table, but D and trimming were determined from the DNA. The table includes some 460,000 clones, 87% detected once. Participant-given clinical history determined each cohort assignment. Sequences were obtained from PBMCs or T cells enriched from blood (not recorded which). This receptor was obtained from a woman aged 18 to 35 with acute COVID-19.

The CDR3 DNA is TGCGCCAGCAGTCAATCCCATAGCGTCCAAGTCAACAATCAGCCCCAGCATTTT. Translating gives CASSQSHSVQVNNQPQHF. The genes are TRBV23-1 and TRBJ1-5; D not resolved. TRBV23-1 is labeled an ORF, and its function is uncertain. CDR3 size: 18 residues. V was shortened by 0 bases and J by 3 bases, with 18 bases between the two germline ends.